This T cell receptor (beta chain) came from a study of blood T cell repertoires in COVID-19. On the study more broadly: T cells, B-cell-depleted T cells, or PBMCs provided the cDNA or gDNA that served as material.

Clones were read by immunoSEQ multiplex PCR, and TCRdb kept only the in-frame ones, dropping some. The profile shows 170,000 or so clones, about 86% of them singletons. The CDR3 length is 13 residues. Looked up from germline, CDR1 is SQVTM and CDR2 is ANQGSEA. V gave up 7 bases and J gave up 1 base; unmatched junction bases: 6. This chain joins TRBV29-1 and TRBJ1-1; TRBD1 matches 7 bases. The origin of this receptor is a woman younger than 35 who had recovered from COVID-19. The sequenced sample was peripheral blood. The CDR3 coding sequence is TGCAGCGCCGACAGGGCTACGAACACTGAAGCTTTCTTT. As protein: CSADRATNTEAFF.